A single sample is the source of the 30 T cell receptor beta chains below, sequenced in a study of T cells in Graves' hyperthyroidism and ophthalmopathy. Amplified TCR beta CDR3 regions came from RNA transcripts. Carried out on the TCR CDR3, a first-round RT-PCR used the HTBI primer set. TCRdb processed the multiplex PCR reads anew with MiXCR; each CDR3 protein has one entry. The sample lists 500,000 to 800,000 distinct CDR3 sequences, about 14% occurring once. The sample taken for sequencing was blood. The receptors originated from a woman between 50 and 59 years old with Graves' ophthalmopathy.

There are many counts of this clonotype. The V gene is TRBV5-8, the J gene TRBJ2-1; 13 bases map to TRBD2. The CDR3 sequence is 18 residues long. Germline V CDR1 and CDR2: SGHTS, YDEGEE. Trimming cost V 4 bases and J 3 bases; bases outside gene matches: 10. The CDR3 region has the DNA TGTGCCAGCAGCCCGTACGGACTAGCGGGAGTCATCTACAATGAGCAGTTCTTC. Its protein product is CASSPYGLAGVIYNEQFF.

This clonotype occurred many times. This sequence joins TRBV28 and TRBJ2-7; TRBD1 aligns across 7 bases. This CDR3 comprises 14 residues. Unmatched junction bases numbered 7, after V lost 5 bases and J lost 3 bases. From germline, CDR1 is MDHEN and CDR2 SYDVKM. CDR3 nucleotide sequence: TGTGCCAGCAGTCTGCAGGGGGAGAGCTACGAGCAGTACTTC. Its translation: CASSLQGESYEQYF.

This chain uses TRBV12-3 or TRBV12-4 with TRBJ2-5; D call uncertain. Between the trimmed V and J ends, which lost 3 bases and 2 bases, there was a span of 13 bases. This CDR3 is built from 15 residues. The CDR3 region is CASSFMAGPQETQYF. The CDR3 DNA reads TGTGCCAGCAGTTTTATGGCCGGACCACAAGAGACCCAGTACTTC.

This clonotype appeared a few times. The chain uses TRBV6-1 and TRBJ2-2; 7 nucleotides align to TRBD2. With V trimmed by 6 bases and J by 2 bases, 15 bases remained unmatched. The CDR3 is 18 residues long. Germline V gene lookup returns CDR1 MNHNS and CDR2 SASEGT. The CDR3 spells CASSRLHPTSRNTGELFF. The CDR3 DNA sequence: TGTGCCAGCAGCCGCCTCCATCCGACTAGCAGAAACACCGGGGAGCTGTTTTTT.

This clonotype was picked up many times. The CDR3 protein is CASSQVSLISDTQYF. The CDR3 region has the DNA TGTGCCAGCAGCCAAGTATCACTTATCTCAGATACGCAGTATTTT. V and J are TRBV14 and TRBJ2-3; D not certain. The V and J ends lost 1 base and 4 bases respectively, with 12 bases between them. This CDR3 spans 15 amino acids. Looked up from germline, CDR1 is SGHDN and CDR2 is FVKESK.

This clonotype appeared many times. V usage is TRBV4-1 and J usage is TRBJ1-5; no firm D call. CDR3 size: 13 residues. V was pared by 0 bases and J by 5 bases, with 5 bases between. Germline V gives CDR1 MGHRA, CDR2 YSYEKL. CDR3 nucleotide sequence: TGCGCCAGCAGCCAAGAGAAGCATCAGCCCCAGCATTTT. Translating it yields CASSQEKHQPQHF.

This clonotype came up a few times. This chain uses TRBV3-1 with TRBJ2-1; 9 nucleotides match TRBD2. The CDR3 contains 16 residues. Germline V gene data show CDR1 as LGHDT and CDR2 as YNNKEL (reference sequence). Losses at the gene ends were 4 bases for V and 8 bases for J; bases not matched to a gene: 12. CDR3 sequence reads: CASSLPPGLASDEQFF. DNA for the CDR3: TGTGCCAGCAGCCTTCCCCCGGGACTAGCTTCCGATGAGCAGTTCTTC.

This clonotype was recorded at least ten times. The chain has TRBV28 and TRBJ1-1; D unclear. CDR1 and CDR2 (germline): MDHEN, SYDVKM. The CDR3 is 12 amino acids. V was clipped by 8 bases and J by 0 bases, with 7 bases between them. For the CDR3, the DNA is TGTGCCAGCGAGAACCTGAACACTGAAGCTTTCTTT. Its protein product is CASENLNTEAFF.

In its sample, this clonotype was seen many times. The genes are TRBV20-1 and TRBJ2-2, with 7 positions matching TRBD2. Per germline, CDR1 DFQATT and CDR2 SNEGSKA (reference sequence). This CDR3 is 15 amino acids long. Germline trimming cut 6 bases from V and 5 bases from J; bases unmatched to any gene: 12. The chain's CDR3 is CSAPRGEGGTGELFF. Written as DNA, the CDR3 is TGCAGTGCCCCAAGAGGGGAGGGCGGAACCGGGGAGCTGTTTTTT.

This clonotype was observed a few times. J is TRBJ2-3 and V is TRBV27; D unclear. The CDR3 has 13 residues. Germline V gene data show CDR1 as MNHEY and CDR2 as SMNVEV (reference sequence). The V gene lost 4 bases and the J gene lost 0 bases, with 5 bases spanning the gap. The CDR3 region is CASSSISTDTQYF. The CDR3 DNA follows: TGTGCCAGCAGTTCAATAAGCACAGATACGCAGTATTTT.

This clonotype occurred many times. The chain recombines TRBV11-3 with TRBJ1-1; tentatively, D is TRBD1 (6 bases). The V gene lost 5 bases and the J gene lost 4 bases, with 11 bases spanning the gap. Looked up from germline, CDR1 is SGHNT and CDR2 is YENEEA. This CDR3 has 13 residues. CDR3 in amino acids: CASSEGVLTEAFF. CDR3 DNA sequence: TGTGCCAGCAGCGAGGGGGTGCTCACTGAAGCTTTCTTT. The full variable domain, its missing parts supplied by reference TRBV11-3 and TRBJ1-1, is EAGVVQSPRYKIIEKKQPVAFWCNPISGHNTLYWYLQNLGQGPELLIRYENEEAVDDSQLPKDRFSAERLKGVDSTLKIQPAELGDSAVYLCASSEGVLTEAFFGQGTRLTVV.

This clonotype has ten or more counts. The genes are TRBV6-1 and TRBJ1-1; 8 bases line up with TRBD1. Germline V CDR1 and CDR2: MNHNS, SASEGT. The CDR3 runs 16 residues. The V segment lost 8 bases and the J segment 0 bases; nucleotides outside the gene matches: 11. In DNA form, the CDR3 reads TGTGCCAGCTTAGGGACAGGAACAATTCTGAACACTGAAGCTTTCTTT. This codes for CASLGTGTILNTEAFF.

This clonotype was observed many times. This sequence joins TRBV27 and TRBJ2-7, with D possibly matching TRBD1 (6 bases). There are 13 residues in the CDR3. V was shortened by 2 bases and J by 6 bases, with 11 bases between the two germline ends. Germline V gene lookup returns CDR1 MNHEY and CDR2 SMNVEV (reference sequence). CDR3 amino acids: CASSLITGSEQYF. The CDR3 DNA sequence: TGTGCCAGCAGTTTAATTACAGGGAGCGAGCAGTACTTC.

There are a few counts of this clonotype. The chain has TRBV12-3 or TRBV12-4 and TRBJ2-2; 10 nucleotides line up with TRBD2. CDR3 length: 14 amino acids. V lost 6 bases, J lost 5 bases, and 3 bases stayed unmatched. CDR3 sequence reads: CASRAGGGTGELFF. The DNA for the CDR3 is TGTGCCAGCAGAGCGGGAGGGGGGACCGGGGAGCTGTTTTTT.

This clonotype was counted only a few times. V usage is TRBV19 and J usage is TRBJ2-3; 9 bases align to TRBD2. V shed 3 bases and J 4 bases; nucleotides not matched to a gene: 5. Germline V gene data show CDR1 as LNHDA and CDR2 as SQIVND (reference sequence). The CDR3 runs 15 residues. The CDR3 coding sequence is TGTGCCAGTAGTATCGGTAGCGGGAGCCCAGATACGCAGTATTTT. This encodes CASSIGSGSPDTQYF.

This sequence joins TRBV30 and TRBJ2-7, with D perhaps matching TRBD1 or TRBD2 (6 bases each). CDR3 length equals 13 residues. Germline V gene lookup returns CDR1 GTSNPN and CDR2 SVGIG (reference sequence). The ends were cut back, 2 bases at V and 7 bases at J, with 15 bases in the middle. The CDR3 protein is CAWSRGAWGEQYF. The DNA of the CDR3 is TGTGCCTGGAGTAGGGGGGCTTGGGGAGAGCAGTACTTC.

This clonotype appeared many times. The chain couples TRBV11-2 to TRBJ2-3; D is tentatively TRBD1 or TRBD2 (5 bases each). Germline CDR1 reads SGHAT; CDR2 reads FQNNGV. This CDR3 has 17 residues. Trimming shortened V by 5 bases and J by 7 bases, and 25 bases separated the two germline ends. The CDR3 nucleotides are TGTGCCAGCAGCCTTAGCCCCGGGACCAGGATAGGGTATACGCAGTATTTT. The encoded protein is CASSLSPGTRIGYTQYF.

This clonotype was seen only a few times. In DNA form, the CDR3 reads TGTGCCAGCAGTACGGGACTCCTCACGGCTTTCTTT. It is translated as CASSTGLLTAFF. The rearrangement uses TRBV6-2 or TRBV6-3 and TRBJ1-1, with a possible D match to TRBD1 (5 bases). The CDR3 is 12 residues long. The V end lost 5 bases, the J end lost 11 bases, and 15 bases lay between the germline ends. Germline assignment: CDR1 MNHEY and CDR2 SVGEGT.

This clonotype was observed at least ten times. J is TRBJ1-4 and V is TRBV27, with a possible D match to TRBD1 (5 bases). The CDR3 has 15 amino acids. Per the germline V gene, CDR1 is MNHEY and CDR2 is SMNVEV (reference sequence). Trimming pared 2 bases from V and 5 bases from J, leaving 12 bases between. The chain's CDR3 is CASSLRDGRNEKLFF. The CDR3 nucleotides read TGTGCCAGCAGTTTAAGGGACGGTCGGAATGAAAAACTGTTTTTT.

This clonotype was observed at least ten times. This chain uses TRBV7-2 with TRBJ1-4; possibly TRBD1 for D (6 bases). V was pared by 5 bases and J by 6 bases, with 13 bases between. Germline CDR1 and CDR2: SGHTA and FQGNSA. There are 14 residues in the CDR3. This CDR3 is CASSPGTTDEKLFF. CDR3 sequence (DNA): TGTGCCAGCAGCCCCGGGACAACAGATGAAAAACTGTTTTTT.

This clonotype was counted ten times or more. CDR3 in DNA: TGCGCCAGCAGGATCGGGACAGGGGATAACACTGAAGCTTTCTTT. Protein sequence: CASRIGTGDNTEAFF. This chain links TRBV5-1 with TRBJ1-1; 10 bases map to TRBD1. V shed 5 bases and J 2 bases; nucleotides not matched to a gene: 6. The CDR3 runs 15 residues. Germline V gives CDR1 SGHRS, CDR2 YFSETQ.

Many counts were recorded for this clonotype. The gene calls are TRBV19 and TRBJ1-5; no reliable D call. The germline gives CDR1 LNHDA, CDR2 SQIVND (reference sequence). CDR3 length: 16 amino acids. Trimming pared 6 bases from V and 5 bases from J, leaving 20 bases between. The CDR3: CASRNLLGQPYQPQHF. As DNA, the CDR3 is TGTGCCAGTAGGAATCTACTTGGGCAGCCATATCAGCCCCAGCATTTT.

This clonotype was found many times. This chain links TRBV30 with TRBJ2-5, with TRBD1 matching 7 bases. The V and J ends lost 0 bases and 4 bases, in that order; junction bases with no gene match: 8. The CDR3 covers 15 residues. Germline CDR1 is GTSNPN and CDR2 is SVGIG (reference sequence). This CDR3 is CAWSVQQGVTETQYF. Here the CDR3 DNA reads TGTGCCTGGAGTGTACAGCAGGGGGTGACAGAGACCCAGTACTTC.

The J gene is TRBJ1-3, the V gene TRBV6-5; no definite D call. The CDR3 has 14 amino acids. Trimming stripped 1 base from V and 4 bases from J, with 8 bases between. CDR1 MNHEY and CDR2 SVGAGI come from the germline V gene. The CDR3 nucleotides read TGTGCCAGCAGTTACTATGGGGAGGGAAACACCATATATTTT. Protein sequence: CASSYYGEGNTIYF.

V and J are TRBV11-2 and TRBJ1-4; no definite D call. CDR1 and CDR2 from the germline V gene are SGHAT and FQNNGV. The CDR3 runs 14 residues. With 5 bases removed from V and 3 bases from J, the gap between germline ends came to 10 bases. The CDR3 is CASSPFKANEKLFF. The CDR3 bases are TGTGCCAGCAGCCCTTTTAAAGCTAATGAAAAACTGTTTTTT.

The rearrangement links TRBV12-3 or TRBV12-4 to TRBJ2-1, with 8 bases lining up with TRBD2. The CDR3 has 15 amino acids. With 6 bases clipped from V and 6 bases from J, the junction kept 10 bases outside the gene matches. The CDR3, as DNA: TGTGCCAGCAGCGCAAGCGGGAGTTCCCCCAATGAGCAGTTCTTC. It encodes CASSASGSSPNEQFF.

The chain has TRBV29-1 and TRBJ2-7; TRBD1 aligns across 10 bases. CDR3 length: 11 residues. Per the germline V gene, CDR1 is SQVTM and CDR2 is ANQGSEA. The V segment lost 6 bases and the J segment 6 bases; nucleotides outside the gene matches: 2. In nucleotides, the CDR3 is TGCAGCGTGGACAGGGGGAGCGAGCAGTACTTC. Translation gives CSVDRGSEQYF.

The chain employs TRBV2 and TRBJ2-5; 8 nucleotides agree with TRBD1. Germline V gene sequence: CDR1 SNHLY, CDR2 FYNNEI. The ends lost 9 bases at V and 4 bases at J; junction bases unmatched: 7. The CDR3 runs 13 residues. CDR3 bases: TGTGCCAGTCCACAGGGGGTTGGAGAGACCCAGTACTTC. Translated, it gives CASPQGVGETQYF. The variable domain in full, with the rest retrieved from reference TRBV2 and TRBJ2-5, is EPEVTQTPSHQVTQMGQEVILRCVPISNHLYFYWYRQILGQKVEFLVSFYNNEISEKSEIFDDQFSVERPDGSNFTLKIRSTKLEDSAMYFCASPQGVGETQYFGPGTRLLVL.

This clonotype was detected a few times. A much larger clone differs from this one at a single base, so this may be a read error. Given the absence of the conserved phenylalanine or tryptophan at the CDR3 end, a read error is likely. The chain recombines TRBV12-3 or TRBV12-4 with TRBJ2-1; no clear D gene. V was trimmed by 7 bases and J by 5 bases, leaving 12 bases between them. CDR3 length equals 13 residues. CDR3 loop: CASKEGLNNEQFL. CDR3 nucleotide sequence: TGTGCCAGCAAGGAAGGGCTTAACAATGAGCAGTTCCTC.

The table lists this clonotype with a few counts. The J gene is TRBJ2-7, the V gene TRBV7-9; D gene ambiguous. CDR1 SEHNR and CDR2 FQNEAQ come from the germline V gene (reference sequence). Trimming pared 5 bases from V and 0 bases from J, leaving 32 bases between. The CDR3 is 21 amino acids. The CDR3 DNA is TGTGCCAGCAGCGCAAACACCAGGACCCTTGGAAAGGGCAAGAGCTCCTACGAGCAGTACTTC. It is translated as CASSANTRTLGKGKSSYEQYF. Based on the CDR3 plus reference TRBV7-9 and TRBJ2-7, the full variable domain is DTGVSQNPRHKITKRGQNVTFRCDPISEHNRLYWYRQTLGQGPEFLTYFQNEAQLEKSRLLSDRFSAERPKGSFSTLEIQRTEQGDSAMYLCASSANTRTLGKGKSSYEQYFGPGTRLTVT.